Sequencing of this T cell receptor (beta chain) was carried out in a study of blood T cell repertoires in COVID-19 (dated by TCRdb to 2018 to 2021). Concerning the study at large: Collaborator samples came from the United States, Italy and Spain and covered acute and convalescent phases of COVID-19. The material from the prospective study consisted of cDNA or gDNA derived from T cells, B-cell-depleted T cells, or PBMCs. Subjects who had been exposed to COVID-19, were actively infected with it, or had recovered from it provided the deeply sampled blood TCRbeta repertoires that made up the dataset. The repertoires were released in a freely available public database meant as a resource for research on the immune response to SARS-CoV-2. The samples were drawn from the first 160 participants of the ongoing ImmuneRACE study and from 950 to 1,500 subjects provided by 6 global collaborators. The sample metadata nearly always contained a de-identified subject ID, COVID-19 status, age in years and sex. Where HLA class I and class II types were available, the types were taken from metadata supplied by the sample provider, not from assay-based typing.

A word on this clone: Its antigen is unknown. Within one base of it there is no much larger clone, and no base qualities were kept.

The collaborating institutions used their own protocols to collect whole blood in K2EDTA tubes. Collaborator samples were shipped for TCRbeta analysis as frozen whole blood, isolated PBMCs, or DNA extracted from either sample type. The CDR3 holds 12 amino acids from the cysteine to the phenylalanine. Of the read, only the CDR3 DNA is kept; its 36 bases are in frame from base 1. V ends up 11 bases short and J 9 bases short, with an unmatched junction base count of 4. Reading the germline V gene (reference sequence) gives CDR1 SEHNR and CDR2 FQNEAQ. Study-wide findings and limitations: The quantity of clinical and demographic metadata differed by source and by participant and was supplied without curation.

TCRbeta CDR3 regions were amplified from genomic DNA by means of the immunoSEQ Assay, a bias-controlled multiplex PCR. In the source study's methods: Within the assay, amplification of reference gene primers was used to estimate how many nucleated cells each sample contained. To quantify the absolute abundance of each unique TCRbeta CDR3 rearrangement, sequence reads were collapsed and filtered. Productive Simpson clonality was computed per sample as the square root of Simpson's diversity index over productive rearrangements. TCRdb mirrors the immuneACCESS table, restricted to in-frame sequences. Some clones are absent from its copies; in checked studies, under half trace to an unresolved V gene, and the reason for the others is unknown. That table gives V, J and clone size, and the DNA gave D and trimming. The sample includes about 61,000 clones, with 88% observed a single time. The leading ten clones occupy approximately 17% of the sample.

Sequenced material: peripheral blood. The sequence links TRBV7-9 to TRBJ2-1, and 13 bases in between align with TRBD2. The receptor was isolated from a woman of 80 years or more with active COVID-19. The CDR3 reads as follows: CAGTSGDGEQFF. The nucleotide sequence is given as TGTGCCGGGACTAGCGGGGATGGTGAGCAGTTCTTC.